This T cell receptor (beta chain) was sequenced for a study of cytomegalovirus exposure and HLA in healthy donors. Points from the study as a whole: In a later analysis, HLA-associated beta chains showed higher expansion and lower generation probabilities than comparable chains. Cytomegalovirus status, reportedly, was diagnosed with high specificity and sensitivity by the classifier. The majority of CMV-associated TCR beta chains were reported as apparently HLA-restricted in a later analysis.

As to this clone: Its cognate antigen is unknown.

Germline-derived CDR1 and CDR2 are SGHDN and FVKESK. The CDR3 sequence is 14 residues long. The V end lost 1 base, the J end lost 0 bases, and 7 bases lay between the germline ends. Amplification used 60 Vbeta primers and 13 Jbeta primers. Produced via immunoSEQ multiplex PCR; TCRdb's table is partial and in-frame only. The table shows 95,000 to 150,000 clones, with over 8.5% occurring only once. The source is a woman aged 40 to 50 in good health and CMV-seropositive. The sequencing sample was made of PBMCs. V is TRBV14 and J is TRBJ2-7; no definite D call. The CDR3 nucleotides read TGTGCCAGCAGCCAAGTATTGAGCTCCTACGAGCAGTACTTC. The encoded protein is CASSQVLSSYEQYF.